Included here is one TCR beta chain sequence, with context. Its antigen is still unknown. This entry is derived from a study of T cell repertoires in cytomegalovirus infection. On the study more broadly: HLA-B-restricted CMV epitopes that are well studied were used alongside recently identified HLA-C-restricted ones. CMV infection together with matching HLA type was indicated by public TCR beta signatures. The study, taken as a whole, reports: The study found HLA-C-restricted CMV-specific TCR beta clonotypes dominating the ex vivo response. Pooled public TCR beta family frequency picked out CMV carriers with the relevant HLA.

J lost 2 bases, V lost 6 bases, and 10 bases had no gene match. The CDR3 spans 16 residues. Germline-derived CDR1 and CDR2 are LNHDA and SQIVND (reference sequence). Each CDR3 protein is one row after TCRdb ran MiXCR on the reads. The sample carries roughly 310,000 distinct CDR3 sequences, 25% to 30% recorded once. The sequence came from a human donor in good health (CMV status not recorded). Some clones in this sample may be carry-over from other donors' samples. The chain recombines TRBV19 with TRBJ2-3, with TRBD1 matching over 8 bases. The sample in question was cultured PBMCs, obtained from culture after CMV antigen stimulation. In nucleotides, the CDR3 is TGTGCCAGTAGCCTTCGGACAGGGCCCTCCACAGATACGCAGTATTTT. Translated: CASSLRTGPSTDTQYF.